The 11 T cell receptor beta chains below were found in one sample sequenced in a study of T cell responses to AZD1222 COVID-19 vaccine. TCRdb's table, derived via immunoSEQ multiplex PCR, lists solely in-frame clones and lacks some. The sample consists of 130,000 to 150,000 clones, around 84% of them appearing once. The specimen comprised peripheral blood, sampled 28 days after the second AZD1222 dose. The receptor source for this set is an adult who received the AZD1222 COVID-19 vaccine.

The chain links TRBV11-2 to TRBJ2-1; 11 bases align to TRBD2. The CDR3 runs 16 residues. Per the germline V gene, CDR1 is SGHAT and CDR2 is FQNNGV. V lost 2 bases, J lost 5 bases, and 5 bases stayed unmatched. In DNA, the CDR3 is TGTGCCAGCAGCTTACTAGCGGGGGGAATCGACAATGAGCAGTTCTTC. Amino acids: CASSLLAGGIDNEQFF.

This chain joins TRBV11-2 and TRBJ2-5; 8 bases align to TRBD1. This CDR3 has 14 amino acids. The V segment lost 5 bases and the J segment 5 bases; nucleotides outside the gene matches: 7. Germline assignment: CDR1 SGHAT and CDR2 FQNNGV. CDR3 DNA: TGTGCCAGCAGCCAGGGGGCCTATCGGGAGACCCAGTACTTC. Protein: CASSQGAYRETQYF.

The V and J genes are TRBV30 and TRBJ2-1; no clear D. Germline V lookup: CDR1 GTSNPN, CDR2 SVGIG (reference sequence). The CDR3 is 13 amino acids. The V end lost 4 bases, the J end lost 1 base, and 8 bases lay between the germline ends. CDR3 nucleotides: TGTGCCTGGACGGGCCCTTCCTACAATGAGCAGTTCTTC. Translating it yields CAWTGPSYNEQFF.

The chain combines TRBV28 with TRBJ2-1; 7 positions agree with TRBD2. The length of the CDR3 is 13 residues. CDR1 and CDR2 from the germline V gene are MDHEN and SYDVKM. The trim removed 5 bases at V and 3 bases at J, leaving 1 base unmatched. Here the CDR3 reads CASSPGGYNEQFF. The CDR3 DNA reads TGTGCCAGCAGTCCGGGGGGCTACAATGAGCAGTTCTTC.

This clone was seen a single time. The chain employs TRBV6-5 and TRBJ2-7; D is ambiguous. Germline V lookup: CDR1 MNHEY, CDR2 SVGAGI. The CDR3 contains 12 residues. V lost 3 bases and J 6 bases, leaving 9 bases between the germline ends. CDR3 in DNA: TGTGCCAGCAGTTATGGGGTCGGCGAGCAGTACTTC. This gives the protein CASSYGVGEQYF.

Here the CDR3 DNA reads TGTGCCAGCTCACCACAGGCGACAGGGGGCAACTACGAGCAGTACTTC. Encoded protein: CASSPQATGGNYEQYF. The chain combines TRBV18 with TRBJ2-7, with 10 bases lining up with TRBD1. CDR1 is KGHSH and CDR2 is LQKENI in the germline V gene. The V and J ends lost 1 base and 3 bases, in that order; junction bases with no gene match: 6. CDR3 length equals 16 residues.

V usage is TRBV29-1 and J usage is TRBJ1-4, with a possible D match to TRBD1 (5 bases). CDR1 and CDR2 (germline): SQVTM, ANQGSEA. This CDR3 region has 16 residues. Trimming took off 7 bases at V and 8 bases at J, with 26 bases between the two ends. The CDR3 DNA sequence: TGCAGCGAGGGCATACTCGCTCGCAGGGCATACGAAAAACTGTTTTTT. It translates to CSEGILARRAYEKLFF.

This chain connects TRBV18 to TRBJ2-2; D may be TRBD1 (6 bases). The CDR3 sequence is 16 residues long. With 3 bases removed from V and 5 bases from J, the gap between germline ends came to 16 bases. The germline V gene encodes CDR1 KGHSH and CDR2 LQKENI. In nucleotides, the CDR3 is TGTGCCAGCTCACCGGTAGGCAGGGGAACAACCGGGGAGCTGTTTTTT. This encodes CASSPVGRGTTGELFF. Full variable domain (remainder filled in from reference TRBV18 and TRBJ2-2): NAGVMQNPRHLVRRRGQEARLRCSPMKGHSHVYWYRQLPEEGLKFMVYLQKENIIDESGMPKERFSAEFPKEGPSILRIQQVVRGDSAAYFCASSPVGRGTTGELFFGEGSRLTVL.

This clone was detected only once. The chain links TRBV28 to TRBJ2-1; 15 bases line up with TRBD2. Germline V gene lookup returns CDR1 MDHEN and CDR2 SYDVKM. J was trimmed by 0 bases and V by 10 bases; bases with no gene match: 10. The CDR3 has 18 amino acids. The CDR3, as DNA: TGTGCCAACTCCCCAGGACTAGCGGGGGGGCGCTCCTACAATGAGCAGTTCTTC. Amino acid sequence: CANSPGLAGGRSYNEQFF.

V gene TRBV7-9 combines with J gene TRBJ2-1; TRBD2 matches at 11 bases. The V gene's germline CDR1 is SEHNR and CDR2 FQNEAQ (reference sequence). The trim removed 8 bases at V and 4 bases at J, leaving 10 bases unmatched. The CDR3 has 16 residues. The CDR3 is CASLAGGPVDYNEQFF. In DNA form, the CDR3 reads TGTGCCAGCTTAGCGGGAGGGCCAGTCGATTACAATGAGCAGTTCTTC.

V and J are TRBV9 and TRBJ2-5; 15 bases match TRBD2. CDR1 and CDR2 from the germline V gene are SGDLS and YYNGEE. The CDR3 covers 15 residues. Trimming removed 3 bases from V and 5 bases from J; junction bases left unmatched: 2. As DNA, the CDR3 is TGTGCCAGCAGCGACGGGACTAGCGGGGGGGAGACCCAGTACTTC. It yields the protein CASSDGTSGGETQYF. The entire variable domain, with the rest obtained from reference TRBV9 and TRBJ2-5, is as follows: DSGVTQTPKHLITATGQRVTLRCSPRSGDLSVYWYQQSLDQGLQFLIQYYNGEERAKGNILERFSAQQFPDLHSELNLSSLELGDSALYFCASSDGTSGGETQYFGPGTRLLVL.